One and the same sample provided the 30 T cell receptor beta chains below, sequenced in a study of T cells in Graves' hyperthyroidism and ophthalmopathy. Regions amplified from RNA transcripts were the TCR beta CDR3 regions. The primer set for the first-round RT-PCR of the TCR CDR3 was HTBI. TCRdb re-called the multiplex PCR reads through MiXCR, storing one row per CDR3 protein. Here the sample spans 300,000 to 450,000 distinct CDR3 sequences, about a fifth being singletons. The sequencing sample was made of blood. The receptors stem from a man younger than 35 with Graves' ophthalmopathy.

This clonotype was detected a few times. The V and J genes are TRBV6-1 and TRBJ1-3; 8 nucleotides align to TRBD1. The V gene's germline CDR1 is MNHNS and CDR2 SASEGT. The length of the CDR3 is 17 residues. J gave up 4 bases and V 2 bases, and 10 bases lay outside the gene matches. CDR3 sequence (DNA): TGTGCCAGCAGTGAAATTGCAGGGGGCGCTTTCGGAAACACCATATATTTT. Translated: CASSEIAGGAFGNTIYF.

The chain recombines TRBV29-1 with TRBJ2-3, with D tentatively TRBD2 (5 bases). The CDR3 contains 13 residues. The V and J ends lost 3 bases and 2 bases respectively, with 9 bases between them. Germline loops: CDR1 SQVTM, CDR2 ANQGSEA. The DNA of the CDR3 is TGCAGCGTTGACGGGGATCACACAGATACGCAGTATTTT. This gives the protein CSVDGDHTDTQYF.

In the case of this clonotype: A much larger clonotype is one base distant, so this may be a read error. V gene TRBV20-1 combines with J gene TRBJ2-7; 9 positions match TRBD2. The J call may be incorrect, as the DNA end agrees better with TRBJ2-1. CDR3 length: 13 residues. Germline V gene data show CDR1 as DFQATT and CDR2 as SNEGSKA (reference sequence). CDR3 DNA: TGCAGTGCTCTTAGCGGGGGATACTACGAGCAGTTCTTC. This encodes CSALSGGYYEQFF.

This clonotype was counted between two and nine times. V usage is TRBV7-9 and J usage is TRBJ1-4; D not resolved. Trimming left V 8 bases short and J 3 bases short, with 13 bases between. From germline, CDR1 is SEHNR and CDR2 FQNEAQ (reference sequence). The CDR3 runs 14 residues. CDR3 DNA sequence: TGTGCCAGCTCTCACTTGGGCCCTAATGAAAAACTGTTTTTT. It specifies CASSHLGPNEKLFF.

This chain joins TRBV5-5 and TRBJ2-3, with D perhaps TRBD1 (5 bases). Trimming shortened V by 1 base and J by 6 bases, and 15 bases separated the two germline ends. The CDR3 spans 15 residues. Germline V gene lookup returns CDR1 SGHKS and CDR2 YYEKEE (reference sequence). The CDR3 bases are TGTGCCAGCAGCTTGCAAACAGGCCTTCTCGATACGCAGTATTTT. This encodes CASSLQTGLLDTQYF.

This clonotype was observed a few times. This chain uses TRBV9 with TRBJ2-7; 8 bases align to TRBD1. The CDR3 has 15 amino acids. V dropped 5 bases and J dropped 3; count of bases not matched to a gene: 10. Germline loops: CDR1 SGDLS, CDR2 YYNGEE. CDR3 nucleotide sequence: TGTGCCAGCAGTGTCTCCGGGACAGGCGACTACGAGCAGTACTTC. This codes for CASSVSGTGDYEQYF.

This clonotype appeared a few times. A read error is likely, as this CDR3 ends without the conserved phenylalanine or tryptophan. V gene TRBV2 combines with J gene TRBJ1-5, with TRBD1 identical over 7 bases. CDR1 SNHLY and CDR2 FYNNEI come from the germline V gene. The CDR3 loop spans 13 amino acids. J lost 2 bases, V lost 7 bases, and 2 bases had no gene match. CDR3 in DNA: TGTGCCAGCAATGACAGGGGCAATCAGCCCCAGCATCTT. Protein: CASNDRGNQPQHL.

As concerns this clonotype: This may come from a read error, since a much larger clone is one base off. The V call is TRBV11-3, the J call TRBJ2-7; D is undetermined. From germline, CDR1 is SGHNT and CDR2 YENEEA. The CDR3 covers 13 residues. Trimming took off 8 bases at V and 6 bases at J, with 17 bases between the two ends. The CDR3 DNA follows: TGTGCCAGCGGCCTCGGATTCGAGTCCGAGCAGTACTTC. Protein: CASGLGFESEQYF.

The genes are TRBV12-3 or TRBV12-4 and TRBJ2-2, with 12 positions matching TRBD2. Trimming at V came to 6 bases and at J to 7 bases, leaving 0 bases not matched to a gene. The CDR3 is 13 amino acids. In nucleotides, the CDR3 is TGTGCCAGCAGGGGACTAGCGGGCGGGGAGCTGTTTTTT. Protein: CASRGLAGGELFF.

The chain recombines TRBV11-2 with TRBJ2-1; D remains unclear. Germline assignment: CDR1 SGHAT and CDR2 FQNNGV. V shed 2 bases and J shed 13 bases, with 6 bases lying between them. CDR3 length equals 10 residues. CDR3 DNA sequence: TGTGCCAGCAGCTTAACCGCTCAGTTCTTC. Amino acid sequence: CASSLTAQFF.

The chain recombines TRBV24-1 with TRBJ2-1; D is perhaps TRBD1 (6 bases). The germline gives CDR1 KGHDR, CDR2 SFDVKD. The CDR3 covers 15 residues. V shed 5 bases and J shed 2 bases, with 12 bases lying between them. The CDR3 DNA reads TGTGCCACCAGTGGAAGGGACATCGCCTACAATGAGCAGTTCTTC. This encodes CATSGRDIAYNEQFF.

This clonotype was counted many times. The V call is TRBV28, the J call TRBJ1-5; D call uncertain. The CDR3 is 13 amino acids. Germline V CDR1 and CDR2: MDHEN, SYDVKM. This chain's CDR3 is CAIKSRLGQPQHF. CDR3 nucleotide sequence: TGTGCGATCAAGAGCAGGTTGGGTCAGCCCCAGCATTTT. Combining the CDR3 with reference TRBV28 and TRBJ1-5 gives the whole variable domain DVKVTQSSRYLVKRTGEKVFLECVQDMDHENMFWYRQDPGLGLRLIYFSYDVKMKEKGDIPEGYSVSREKKERFSLILESASTNQTSMYLCAIKSRLGQPQHFGDGTRLSIL.

This clonotype showed up just a few times. This chain joins TRBV28 and TRBJ1-4, with 7 bases lining up with TRBD1. The CDR3 has 15 amino acids. Trimming cost V 7 bases and J 4 bases; bases outside gene matches: 9. In germline, CDR1 is MDHEN, CDR2 SYDVKM. The CDR3 loop reads CASTERGRVNEKLFF. The CDR3 region has the DNA TGTGCCAGCACGGAAAGGGGGCGGGTTAATGAAAAACTGTTTTTT.

This clonotype was observed at least ten times. The V call is TRBV2, the J call TRBJ1-5; D may be TRBD1 (6 bases). Germline V CDR1 and CDR2: SNHLY, FYNNEI. Between the trimmed V and J ends, which lost 6 bases and 4 bases, there was a span of 7 bases. The CDR3 length is 12 residues. DNA for the CDR3: TGTGCCAGCAGCAGGGGTAATCAGCCCCAGCATTTT. Its protein product is CASSRGNQPQHF.

This clonotype has at least ten counts. The J gene is TRBJ2-7, the V gene TRBV20-1, with 13 bases fitting TRBD2. This CDR3 region has 14 residues. Germline trimming cut 4 bases from V and 6 bases from J; bases unmatched to any gene: 6. Germline lookup yields CDR1 DFQATT and CDR2 SNEGSKA (reference sequence). CDR3 loop: CSATPTSGGSEQYF. CDR3 sequence (DNA): TGCAGTGCTACCCCGACTAGCGGGGGGTCCGAGCAGTACTTC.

This clonotype occurred many times. The chain couples TRBV4-2 to TRBJ1-1; no reliable D call. CDR1 LGHNA and CDR2 YNFKEQ come from the germline V gene. V was clipped by 4 bases and J by 0 bases, with 12 bases between them. CDR3 length equals 15 residues. CDR3 residues: CASSPQTVMNTEAFF. For the CDR3, the DNA is TGTGCCAGCAGCCCGCAAACAGTCATGAACACTGAAGCTTTCTTT.

This clonotype occurred a few times. The chain links TRBV29-1 to TRBJ2-7; D is perhaps TRBD1 or TRBD2 (5 bases each). This CDR3 is built from 11 residues. V gave up 8 bases and J gave up 6 bases, with 14 bases separating them. The germline CDR1 and CDR2 sequences are SQVTM and ANQGSEA. DNA of the CDR3: TGCAGCCCGACGCCGGGACCCGAGCAGTACTTC. It translates to CSPTPGPEQYF.

Many counts were recorded for this clonotype. CDR3 nucleotide sequence: TGTGCCAGCAGCCAGGGGGAGGGAAGCACAGATACGCAGTATTTT. This gives the protein CASSQGEGSTDTQYF. V and J are TRBV7-9 and TRBJ2-3; tentatively, D is TRBD1 or TRBD2 (7 bases each). The germline V and J ends were trimmed by 5 bases and 0 bases, with 12 bases remaining between them. The CDR3 is made up of 15 amino acids. Germline assignment: CDR1 SEHNR and CDR2 FQNEAQ (reference sequence).

This clonotype was detected many times. The V call is TRBV11-2, the J call TRBJ1-3; D is unresolved. The V end was cut by 5 bases, the J end by 2 bases, with 7 bases between. In germline, CDR1 is SGHAT, CDR2 FQNNGV. This CDR3 contains 13 residues. The CDR3: CASSRRPGNTIYF. CDR3 DNA: TGTGCCAGCAGCCGACGACCTGGAAACACCATATATTTT.

This clonotype was picked up many times. The V gene is TRBV12-3 or TRBV12-4, the J gene TRBJ1-4, with a tentative D call TRBD1 (5 bases). Trimming left V 6 bases short and J 8 bases short, with 19 bases between. The CDR3 sequence is 15 residues long. CDR3 nucleotide sequence: TGTGCCAGCAGAGACAGCTTCGCGAGAGGGGAAAAACTGTTTTTT. Translated, it gives CASRDSFARGEKLFF.

The sample holds a few counts of this clonotype. J is TRBJ1-4 and V is TRBV5-1; D ambiguous. V shed 4 bases and J shed 0 bases, with 13 bases lying between them. This CDR3 contains 16 residues. CDR1 and CDR2 from the germline V gene are SGHRS and YFSETQ. The CDR3 sequence is CASSPRGDSTNEKLFF. The CDR3 bases are TGCGCCAGCAGCCCCCGGGGAGATTCAACTAATGAAAAACTGTTTTTT.

This clonotype occurred a few times. The CDR3 does not end in the conserved phenylalanine or tryptophan, so this is likely a read error. The chain joins TRBV20-1 to TRBJ1-1; D is ambiguous. Trimming removed 3 bases from V and 5 bases from J, with 13 bases in between. The germline CDR1 and CDR2 sequences are DFQATT and SNEGSKA (reference sequence). The CDR3 consists of 13 residues. The CDR3 sequence: CSASRTLNTEAFL. In DNA form, the CDR3 reads TGCAGTGCTAGTCGGACTTTAAATACTGAAGCTTTCCTT.

At least ten counts were recorded for this clonotype. The chain couples TRBV15 to TRBJ2-7, with 10 bases aligning to TRBD2. V lost 2 bases to trimming and J lost 5 bases; unmatched junction nucleotides: 3. The CDR3 consists of 14 residues. Germline V CDR1 and CDR2: LNHNV, YYDKDF (reference sequence). The CDR3 sequence is CATSRTGTSDEQYF. CDR3 nucleotide sequence: TGTGCCACCAGCAGAACCGGGACTAGCGACGAGCAGTACTTC.

This clonotype was observed at least ten times. As DNA, the CDR3 is TGTGCCAGCCGCCCGGACGGGATGAGCGACGAGCAGTACTTC. The encoded protein is CASRPDGMSDEQYF. The chain carries TRBV6-1 and TRBJ2-7; D is possibly TRBD2 (5 bases). V lost 8 bases, J lost 5 bases, and 19 bases lay in between. Germline V gene data show CDR1 as MNHNS and CDR2 as SASEGT. This CDR3 region has 14 residues.

This clonotype was observed at least ten times. This chain uses TRBV3-1 with TRBJ2-3; no clear D. Germline CDR1 is LGHDT and CDR2 is YNNKEL (reference sequence). The CDR3 has 12 residues. Between the trimmed V and J ends, which lost 0 bases and 7 bases, there was a span of 5 bases. The DNA of the CDR3 is TGTGCCAGCAGCCAAGAGGAACATACGCAGTATTTT. Translation gives CASSQEEHTQYF.

This clonotype was observed many times. The chain employs TRBV5-1 and TRBJ1-6, with TRBD1 identical over 8 bases. With V trimmed by 4 bases and J by 3 bases, 3 bases remained unmatched. CDR3 size: 15 residues. Germline values: CDR1 SGHRS, CDR2 YFSETQ. The CDR3 spells CASSEGQGYNSPLHF. In DNA, the CDR3 is TGCGCCAGCAGCGAAGGACAGGGCTATAATTCACCCCTCCACTTT.

This clonotype has only a few counts. A much larger clone is a single base away; this may be a read error. The V and J genes are TRBV12-3 or TRBV12-4 and TRBJ2-3; 12 bases fit TRBD2. With 3 bases clipped from V and 6 bases from J, the junction kept 4 bases outside the gene matches. The CDR3 loop spans 15 amino acids. CDR3 in DNA: TGTGCCAGCAGTTTCAGGACTAGCGGGGATGATACGCAGTATTTT. It yields the protein CASSFRTSGDDTQYF.

The chain uses TRBV4-1 and TRBJ1-5, with TRBD1 matching over 7 bases. This CDR3 has 14 residues. CDR1 MGHRA and CDR2 YSYEKL come from the germline V gene. The trim removed 4 bases at V and 6 bases at J, leaving 6 bases unmatched. Here the CDR3 DNA reads TGCGCCAGCAGCCGAGAGGGACAGTCTCAGCCCCAGCATTTT. It codes for CASSREGQSQPQHF.

This clonotype appeared a few times. The gene calls are TRBV19 and TRBJ1-2; D is possibly TRBD1 (5 bases). This CDR3 has 14 residues. V was cut by 4 bases and J by 3 bases, with 12 bases left in between. CDR1 LNHDA and CDR2 SQIVND come from the germline V gene (reference sequence). The CDR3: CASSRAGTDYGYTF. CDR3 coding DNA: TGTGCCAGTAGTAGGGCCGGGACGGACTATGGCTACACCTTC. The complete variable domain, with remaining parts taken from reference TRBV19 and TRBJ1-2, reads DGGITQSPKYLFRKEGQNVTLSCEQNLNHDAMYWYRQDPGQGLRLIYYSQIVNDFQKGDIAEGYSVSREKKESFPLTVTSAQKNPTAFYLCASSRAGTDYGYTFGSGTRLTVV.

CDR3 loop: CASSFGTLTYEQYF. Here the CDR3 DNA reads TGCGCCAGCAGCTTCGGGACCCTTACCTACGAGCAGTACTTC. V gene TRBV5-1 combines with J gene TRBJ2-7, with D perhaps matching TRBD1 or TRBD2 (5 bases each). The CDR3 totals 14 residues. Germline assignment: CDR1 SGHRS and CDR2 YFSETQ. V lost 2 bases and J lost 2, with 11 bases in between.